This T cell receptor (beta chain) was captured by sequencing in a study of breast tumors, draining lymph nodes, adjacent tissues. Trimming left V 3 bases short and J 0 bases short, with 9 bases between. The CDR3 runs to 16 residues. The V gene's germline CDR1 is SGHNT and CDR2 YENEEA. Breast cancer patients provided tissue from their axillary draining lymph nodes. Regarding the study as a whole: Tumor TCR diversity was below lymph nodes but above nontumor tissue. Findings are consistent with lymph node origin and intratumoral expansion of most tumor T cells. That most tumor T cells come from lymph nodes remained unproven. Luminal-like breast cancer showed significantly greater tumor-nontumor repertoire similarity than basal-like breast cancer did.

One entry per CDR3 protein, called by TCRdb with MiXCR from the multiplex PCR reads. The table records approximately 280,000 distinct CDR3 sequences, around 31% of them present only once. This clonotype was seen at least ten times. The antigen is not known. The receptor's source is a female donor with breast cancer. Some clones in this sample may be carry-over from other donors' samples. The source material was axillary lymph node tissue. The V and J genes are TRBV11-3 and TRBJ2-6; tentatively, D is TRBD1 (5 bases). The CDR3 sequence: CASSFGANSGANVLTF. The CDR3 DNA is TGTGCCAGCAGCTTTGGGGCCAACTCTGGGGCCAACGTCCTGACTTTC.